This T cell receptor beta chain was sequenced during a study of T cells after yellow fever vaccination. This clonotype appeared a few times. MiXCR, run by TCRdb on the 5' RACE reads, gives a single entry per CDR3 protein. In the table there are 200,000 to 250,000 distinct CDR3 sequences, approximately 3.2% of which are singletons. The CDR3 runs 15 residues. V shed 0 bases, J shed 3 bases, and the junction held 4 bases outside the gene matches. Germline loops: CDR1 SGHRS, CDR2 YFSETQ. Sequences were derived from CD4+ T cells sorted from PBMCs, sampled 10 days after the yellow fever booster vaccination. This clonotype originated in a man between 18 and 35 years old who received the YFV17D yellow fever vaccine. The V gene is TRBV5-1, the J gene TRBJ1-2; TRBD1 matches at 8 bases. Here the CDR3 DNA reads TGCGCCAGCAGCTTGGAAGGACAGGGAGACTATGGCTACACCTTC. Protein product: CASSLEGQGDYGYTF.